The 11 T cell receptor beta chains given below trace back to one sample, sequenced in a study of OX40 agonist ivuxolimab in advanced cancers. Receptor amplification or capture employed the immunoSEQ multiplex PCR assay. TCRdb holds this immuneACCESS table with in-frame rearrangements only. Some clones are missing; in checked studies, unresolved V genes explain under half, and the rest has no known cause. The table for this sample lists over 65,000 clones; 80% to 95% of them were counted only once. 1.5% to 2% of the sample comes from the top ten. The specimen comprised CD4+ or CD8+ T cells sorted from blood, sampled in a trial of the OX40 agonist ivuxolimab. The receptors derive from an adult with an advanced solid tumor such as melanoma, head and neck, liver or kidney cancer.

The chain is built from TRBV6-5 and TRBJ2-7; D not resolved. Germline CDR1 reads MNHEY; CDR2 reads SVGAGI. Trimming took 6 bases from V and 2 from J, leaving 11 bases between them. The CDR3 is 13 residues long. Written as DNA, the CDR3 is TGTGCCAGCAGGGTTTTTACCCCCTACGAGCAGTACTTC. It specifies CASRVFTPYEQYF.

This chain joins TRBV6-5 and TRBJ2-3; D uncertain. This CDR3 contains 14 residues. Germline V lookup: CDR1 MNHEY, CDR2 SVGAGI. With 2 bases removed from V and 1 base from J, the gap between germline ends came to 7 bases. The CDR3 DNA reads TGTGCCAGCAGTTACGATAGCCGCACAGATACGCAGTATTTT. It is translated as CASSYDSRTDTQYF.

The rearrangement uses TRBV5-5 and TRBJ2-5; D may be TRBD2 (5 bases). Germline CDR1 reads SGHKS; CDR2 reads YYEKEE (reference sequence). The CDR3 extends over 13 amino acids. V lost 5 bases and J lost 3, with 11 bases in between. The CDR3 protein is CASSWPGKETQYF. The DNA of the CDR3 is TGTGCCAGCAGTTGGCCGGGGAAAGAGACCCAGTACTTC.

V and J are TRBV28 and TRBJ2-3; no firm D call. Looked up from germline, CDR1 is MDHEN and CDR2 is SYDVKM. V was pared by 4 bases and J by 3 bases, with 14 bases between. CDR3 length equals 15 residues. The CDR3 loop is CASSSPPEGTDTQYF. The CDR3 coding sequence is TGTGCCAGCAGTTCTCCACCTGAAGGGACAGATACGCAGTATTTT.

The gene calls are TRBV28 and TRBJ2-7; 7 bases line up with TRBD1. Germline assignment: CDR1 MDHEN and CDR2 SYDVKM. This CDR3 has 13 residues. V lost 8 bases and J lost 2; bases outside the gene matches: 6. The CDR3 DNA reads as TGTGCCAGCGCCTCGGGACAGACCTACGAGCAGTACTTC. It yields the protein CASASGQTYEQYF. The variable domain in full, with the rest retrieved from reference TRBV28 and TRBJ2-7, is DVKVTQSSRYLVKRTGEKVFLECVQDMDHENMFWYRQDPGLGLRLIYFSYDVKMKEKGDIPEGYSVSREKKERFSLILESASTNQTSMYLCASASGQTYEQYFGPGTRLTVT.

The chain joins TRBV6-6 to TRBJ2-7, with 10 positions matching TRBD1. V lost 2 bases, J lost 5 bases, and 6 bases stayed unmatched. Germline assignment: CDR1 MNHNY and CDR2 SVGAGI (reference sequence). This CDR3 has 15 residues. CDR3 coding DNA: TGTGCCAGCAGTTACCGGGACAGGGGTGGCCACGAGCAGTACTTC. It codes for CASSYRDRGGHEQYF.

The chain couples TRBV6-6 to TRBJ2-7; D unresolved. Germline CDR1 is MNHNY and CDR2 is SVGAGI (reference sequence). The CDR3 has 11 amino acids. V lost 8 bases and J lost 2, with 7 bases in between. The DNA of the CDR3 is TGTGCCAGCCTTTATACCTACGAGCAGTACTTC. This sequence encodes CASLYTYEQYF.

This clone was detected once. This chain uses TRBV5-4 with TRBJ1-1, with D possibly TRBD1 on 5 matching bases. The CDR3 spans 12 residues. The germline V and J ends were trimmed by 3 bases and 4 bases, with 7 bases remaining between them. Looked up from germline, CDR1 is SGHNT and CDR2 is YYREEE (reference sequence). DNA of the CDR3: TGTGCCAGCAGCTGGGGGGTCACTGAAGCTTTCTTT. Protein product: CASSWGVTEAFF.

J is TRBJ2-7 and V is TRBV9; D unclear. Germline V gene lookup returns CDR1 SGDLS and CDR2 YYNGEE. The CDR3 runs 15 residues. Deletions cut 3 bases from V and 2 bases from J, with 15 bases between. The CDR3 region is CASSAGSGPAYEQYF. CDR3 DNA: TGTGCCAGCAGCGCCGGATCGGGCCCCGCCTACGAGCAGTACTTC.

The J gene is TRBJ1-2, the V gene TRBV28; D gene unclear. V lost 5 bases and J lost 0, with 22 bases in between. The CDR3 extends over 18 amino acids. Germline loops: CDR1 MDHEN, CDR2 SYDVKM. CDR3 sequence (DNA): TGTGCCAGCAGTCCCTCGTACGGGTTCAGGAGGGCTAACTATGGCTACACCTTC. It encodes CASSPSYGFRRANYGYTF.

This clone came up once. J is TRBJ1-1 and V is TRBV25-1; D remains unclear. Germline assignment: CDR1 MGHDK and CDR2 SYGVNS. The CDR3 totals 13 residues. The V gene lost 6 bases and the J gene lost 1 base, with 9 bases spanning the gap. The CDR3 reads CASSLTANTEAFF. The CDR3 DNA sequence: TGTGCCAGCAGCTTGACTGCGAACACTGAAGCTTTCTTT. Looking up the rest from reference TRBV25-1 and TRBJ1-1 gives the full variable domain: EADIYQTPRYLVIGTGKKITLECSQTMGHDKMYWYQQDPGMELHLIHYSYGVNSTEKGDLSSESTVSRIRTEHFPLTLESARPSHTSQYLCASSLTANTEAFFGQGTRLTVV.